This T cell receptor beta chain originates from a study of cytomegalovirus exposure and HLA in healthy donors. Study-wide background: Genotyping showed roughly 76% of almost 400 donors falling in the Caucasian-associated ancestry cluster. Study-level points and caveats: No immune exposure information besides CMV serostatus was available. The classifier, whose performance was assessed in both the original and validation cohorts, reportedly diagnosed cytomegalovirus status with high specificity and sensitivity. In a later analysis, TCR beta V- and J-gene trimming showed a link to a missense DCLRE1C variant.

As regards this clone: Its antigen is unknown.

This PCR relied on a set of 60 Vbeta primers and 13 Jbeta primers. Produced via immunoSEQ multiplex PCR; TCRdb's table is partial and in-frame only. This sample's table reports just over 150,000 clones. In germline, CDR1 is LNHNV, CDR2 YYDKDF (reference sequence). V shed 0 bases and J 2 bases; nucleotides not matched to a gene: 8. CDR3 size: 18 residues. The rearrangement joins TRBV15 to TRBJ2-7; 12 bases fit TRBD2. The receptor comes from a woman in her fifties or sixties in good health and CMV-seronegative. Source material: PBMCs. The CDR3 spells CATSRDLNGLAGTYEQYF. The CDR3 DNA is TGTGCCACCAGCAGAGATTTGAACGGACTAGCGGGAACCTACGAGCAGTACTTC.